This T cell receptor (beta chain) was identified in a study of cytomegalovirus exposure and HLA in healthy donors. The study, taken as a whole, reports: Fewer N-insertions than the 666-donor mean were reportedly shown by an Asian-associated ancestry cluster in a later analysis. Reportedly, cytomegalovirus status was diagnosed with high sensitivity and specificity.

A multiplex PCR was run with 60 Vbeta primers and 13 Jbeta primers. Using immunoSEQ multiplex PCR, the repertoire was profiled, and TCRdb retains in-frame clones only, with some absent. The sample holds 120,000 or so clones, roughly 80% seen once. Comments on this clone: The antigen is undetermined.

CDR1 and CDR2 from the germline V gene are MDHEN and SYDVKM. V was pared by 5 bases and J by 9 bases, with 8 bases of the junction left unmatched. CDR3 length: 14 residues. The material sequenced was PBMCs. The TCR sequence derives from a man aged 25-40 years in good health and CMV-seronegative. V and J are TRBV28 and TRBJ2-7, with 12 nucleotides matching TRBD1. CDR3 in amino acids: CASSRGTGGFLQYF. DNA for the CDR3: TGTGCCAGCAGTAGAGGGACAGGGGGCTTTCTGCAGTACTTC.